The 19 T cell receptor beta chains given below trace back to one sample, sequenced in a study of T cells in localized non-small cell lung cancer. The protocol was immunoSEQ multiplex PCR, while the TCRdb copy is restricted to in-frame clones and leaves out a portion. The table lists tens of thousands of clones, roughly 91% of them singletons. Material: PBMCs, obtained before any cancer treatment. Every receptor here comes from a woman aged 35 to 75 with stage II lung adenocarcinoma.

This chain uses TRBV5-4 with TRBJ2-1; D ambiguous. The CDR3 runs 14 residues. Germline assignment: CDR1 SGHNT and CDR2 YYREEE (reference sequence). Trimming shortened V by 2 bases and J by 2 bases, and 8 bases separated the two germline ends. CDR3 loop: CASSLTGPYNEQFF. The CDR3 DNA sequence: TGTGCCAGCAGCTTAACTGGGCCCTACAATGAGCAGTTCTTC.

J is TRBJ2-2 and V is TRBV4-1; 9 nucleotides agree with TRBD2. The CDR3 is 18 residues long. V lost 0 bases to trimming and J lost 0 bases; unmatched junction nucleotides: 5. The germline V gene has CDR1 MGHRA and CDR2 YSYEKL. The CDR3 nucleotides read TGCGCCAGCAGCCAAGAGAATAGCGGGGGTACGAACACCGGGGAGCTGTTTTTT. Its translation: CASSQENSGGTNTGELFF.

The chain links TRBV5-1 to TRBJ1-1; 9 nucleotides agree with TRBD1. Germline CDR1 reads SGHRS; CDR2 reads YFSETQ. The CDR3 totals 15 residues. The J segment lost 1 base and the V segment lost 2 bases, leaving 3 bases of the junction unmatched. The CDR3 region has the DNA TGCGCCAGCAGCTTACAGGGGGCACCGAACACTGAAGCTTTCTTT. It yields the protein CASSLQGAPNTEAFF.

The rearrangement uses TRBV29-1 and TRBJ2-2, with D uncertain. The CDR3 extends over 12 amino acids. Per the germline V gene, CDR1 is SQVTM and CDR2 is ANQGSEA. V shed 6 bases and J shed 13 bases, with 18 bases lying between them. This CDR3 reads CSVLGSEVPLFF. The CDR3 DNA follows: TGCAGCGTACTGGGGTCCGAAGTCCCGCTGTTTTTT.

The chain links TRBV5-1 to TRBJ2-7; no clear D gene. The CDR3 is 13 amino acids. CDR1 SGHRS and CDR2 YFSETQ come from the germline V gene. V dropped 1 base and J dropped 2 bases, with 7 bases sitting between them. The CDR3 coding sequence is TGCGCCAGCAGCTTGACTCCTCCCTACGAGCAGTACTTC. Translated, it gives CASSLTPPYEQYF.

The genes are TRBV5-1 and TRBJ2-5; TRBD1 aligns across 12 bases. This CDR3 is 15 amino acids long. After removal of 2 bases from V and 5 bases from J, the junction contained 4 bases not matched to a gene. Germline CDR1 reads SGHRS; CDR2 reads YFSETQ. CDR3 coding DNA: TGCGCCAGCAGCTTCCAGGGACAGGGGGCCGAGACCCAGTACTTC. It yields the protein CASSFQGQGAETQYF. Full variable domain (missing parts from reference TRBV5-1 and TRBJ2-5): KAGVTQTPRYLIKTRGQQVTLSCSPISGHRSVSWYQQTPGQGLQFLFEYFSETQRNKGNFPGRFSGRQFSNSRSEMNVSTLELGDSALYLCASSFQGQGAETQYFGPGTRLLVL.

This clone was recorded only once. The chain employs TRBV28 and TRBJ1-3; a possible D gene is TRBD1 (5 bases). V lost 4 bases and J 5 bases, leaving 6 bases between the germline ends. Germline lookup yields CDR1 MDHEN and CDR2 SYDVKM. The CDR3 extends over 12 amino acids. The CDR3 region is CASSWGRNTIYF. The CDR3 DNA reads TGTGCCAGCAGTTGGGGGAGAAACACCATATATTTT. The complete variable domain, with remaining parts taken from reference TRBV28 and TRBJ1-3, reads DVKVTQSSRYLVKRTGEKVFLECVQDMDHENMFWYRQDPGLGLRLIYFSYDVKMKEKGDIPEGYSVSREKKERFSLILESASTNQTSMYLCASSWGRNTIYFGEGSWLTVV.

The chain joins TRBV7-9 to TRBJ1-1; a possible D gene is TRBD1 (5 bases). The CDR3 extends over 16 amino acids. Trimming left V 3 bases short and J 7 bases short, with 21 bases between. Germline CDR1 is SEHNR and CDR2 is FQNEAQ (reference sequence). The CDR3 nucleotides read TGTGCCAGCAGCTTGAGGGGAGACCTGGCAGAGGTTGAAGCTTTCTTT. This codes for CASSLRGDLAEVEAFF.

V gene TRBV4-1 combines with J gene TRBJ2-1; 7 bases agree with TRBD2. This CDR3 has 14 amino acids. Per the germline V gene, CDR1 is MGHRA and CDR2 is YSYEKL. V lost 1 base, J lost 7 bases, and 4 bases stayed unmatched. CDR3 nucleotide sequence: TGCGCCAGCAGCCAAGGACTAGCTTCTAATGAGCAGTTCTTC. Protein sequence: CASSQGLASNEQFF.

This sequence joins TRBV28 and TRBJ1-3; 8 nucleotides agree with TRBD1. Germline CDR1 and CDR2: MDHEN and SYDVKM. CDR3 length equals 17 residues. Trimming at V came to 4 bases and at J to 4 bases, leaving 12 bases not matched to a gene. The CDR3 here is CASSSPRVRGRGNTIYF. The CDR3, as DNA: TGTGCCAGCAGTTCTCCCCGAGTCAGGGGGCGCGGAAACACCATATATTTT.

The chain combines TRBV6-1 with TRBJ2-7, with a tentative D call TRBD1 (5 bases). CDR3 length: 14 amino acids. With 8 bases removed from V and 2 bases from J, the gap between germline ends came to 16 bases. Germline loops: CDR1 MNHNS, CDR2 SASEGT. The CDR3 spells CASGPRGETYEQYF. DNA for the CDR3: TGTGCCAGCGGGCCTAGGGGCGAGACCTACGAGCAGTACTTC.

The chain links TRBV19 to TRBJ2-7, with a tentative D call TRBD2 (5 bases). This CDR3 is 15 amino acids long. The V gene lost 5 bases and the J gene lost 6 bases, with 20 bases spanning the gap. CDR1 is LNHDA, CDR2 SQIVND, per germline (reference sequence). CDR3 bases: TGTGCCAGTAGTCCCCCGTCGGTAGCGAGCTCCGAGCAGTACTTC. Translating gives CASSPPSVASSEQYF. The entire variable domain, with the rest obtained from reference TRBV19 and TRBJ2-7, is as follows: DGGITQSPKYLFRKEGQNVTLSCEQNLNHDAMYWYRQDPGQGLRLIYYSQIVNDFQKGDIAEGYSVSREKKESFPLTVTSAQKNPTAFYLCASSPPSVASSEQYFGPGTRLTVT.

This sequence joins TRBV19 and TRBJ2-7; D is undetermined. Germline V CDR1 and CDR2: LNHDA, SQIVND (reference sequence). This CDR3 spans 14 amino acids. With 1 base removed from V and 3 bases from J, the gap between germline ends came to 10 bases. The CDR3 coding sequence is TGTGCCAGTAGTATAGGACGGGTGGGCTACGAGCAGTACTTC. It yields the protein CASSIGRVGYEQYF.

This clone was detected once. The rearrangement uses TRBV9 and TRBJ2-3; D remains unclear. V lost 0 bases and J 4 bases, leaving 21 bases between the germline ends. The CDR3 is made up of 18 amino acids. Germline loops: CDR1 SGDLS, CDR2 YYNGEE. The CDR3 sequence: CASSVDSLWLNRADTQYF. Written as DNA, the CDR3 is TGTGCCAGCAGCGTAGATTCGTTGTGGTTAAATCGTGCAGATACGCAGTATTTT. Combining the CDR3 with reference TRBV9 and TRBJ2-3 gives the whole variable domain DSGVTQTPKHLITATGQRVTLRCSPRSGDLSVYWYQQSLDQGLQFLIQYYNGEERAKGNILERFSAQQFPDLHSELNLSSLELGDSALYFCASSVDSLWLNRADTQYFGPGTRLTVL.

The chain joins TRBV6-9 to TRBJ1-1; no firm D call. Germline V gives CDR1 MNHGY, CDR2 SVAAGI. V dropped 8 bases and J dropped 1 base, with 11 bases sitting between them. This CDR3 contains 13 residues. The CDR3 region has the DNA TGTGCCAGCGGTGTGGGCCGGAACACTGAAGCTTTCTTT. This translates into CASGVGRNTEAFF.

The V gene is TRBV19, the J gene TRBJ2-3; weak D call: TRBD1 (7 bases). CDR1 and CDR2 from the germline V gene are LNHDA and SQIVND (reference sequence). There are 15 residues in the CDR3. V gave up 6 bases and J gave up 1 base, with 14 bases separating them. CDR3 nucleotides: TGTGCCAGTAGCTCAGGGGGGCGACGCACAGATACGCAGTATTTT. Its protein product is CASSSGGRRTDTQYF.

The genes are TRBV6-1 and TRBJ2-1; 8 bases match TRBD2. This CDR3 is built from 16 residues. In germline, CDR1 is MNHNS, CDR2 SASEGT. The V gene end was trimmed by 4 bases and the J gene end by 0 bases; junction bases not matched to a gene: 5. This CDR3 is CASSVLAGHSYNEQFF. In nucleotides, the CDR3 is TGTGCCAGCAGTGTCCTAGCGGGTCACTCCTACAATGAGCAGTTCTTC.

The chain recombines TRBV5-1 with TRBJ1-4; no firm D call. This CDR3 has 15 amino acids. V dropped 8 bases and J dropped 5 bases, with 19 bases sitting between them. Germline V CDR1 and CDR2: SGHRS, YFSETQ. The CDR3 spells CASRPRAGSNEKLFF. The CDR3, as DNA: TGCGCCAGTCGGCCGCGCGCCGGATCAAATGAAAAACTGTTTTTT.

The chain employs TRBV5-1 and TRBJ1-1; D gene unclear. This CDR3 contains 13 residues. Germline CDR1 and CDR2: SGHRS and YFSETQ. With 2 bases removed from V and 0 bases from J, the gap between germline ends came to 5 bases. The CDR3 loop reads CASSFMMNTEAFF. The CDR3 DNA reads TGCGCCAGCAGCTTTATGATGAACACTGAAGCTTTCTTT.